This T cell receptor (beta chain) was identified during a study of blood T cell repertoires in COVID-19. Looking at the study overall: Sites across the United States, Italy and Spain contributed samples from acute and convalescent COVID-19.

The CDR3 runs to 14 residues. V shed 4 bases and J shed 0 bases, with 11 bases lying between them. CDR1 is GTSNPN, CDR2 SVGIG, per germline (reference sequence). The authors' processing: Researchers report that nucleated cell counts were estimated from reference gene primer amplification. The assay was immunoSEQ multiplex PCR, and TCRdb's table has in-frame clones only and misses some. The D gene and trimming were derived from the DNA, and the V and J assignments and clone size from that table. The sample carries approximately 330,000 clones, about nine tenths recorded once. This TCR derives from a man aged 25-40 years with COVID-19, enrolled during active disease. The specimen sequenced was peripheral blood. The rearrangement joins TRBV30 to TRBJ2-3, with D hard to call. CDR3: CAWNGGPSTDTQYF. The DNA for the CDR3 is TGTGCCTGGAACGGCGGCCCTAGCACAGATACGCAGTATTTT. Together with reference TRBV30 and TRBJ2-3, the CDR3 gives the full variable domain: SQTIHQWPATLVQPVGSPLSLECTVEGTSNPNLYWYRQAAGRGLQLLFYSVGIGQISSEVPQNLSASRPQDRQFILSSKKLLLSDSGFYLCAWNGGPSTDTQYFGPGTRLTVL.